The T cell receptor (beta chain) described here comes from a study of identical twins. Study-level points and caveats: Twin pairs had excess sharing that was weaker in beta out-of-frame sequences.

This clonotype was seen only a few times. The antigen remains unidentified. Template switching, a step in the protocol, added a universal primer site, and cDNA carried unique molecular identifiers. TCRdb re-called the 5' RACE reads through MiXCR, storing one row per CDR3 protein. Among about 200,000 distinct CDR3 sequences listed, around 10% were seen once. Sample: memory (CD45RO+) T cells sorted from blood. The TCR comes from a woman aged 18-30 years in good health.

The CDR3, as DNA: TGTGCCAGCAGTTTGGCCGGGACAGGGCGAAATCAGCCCCAGCATTTT. Translating it yields CASSLAGTGRNQPQHF. The V and J genes are TRBV12-3 or TRBV12-4 and TRBJ1-5, with 9 bases aligning to TRBD1. This CDR3 region has 16 residues. V gave up 3 bases and J gave up 4 bases; unmatched junction bases: 7.